This T cell receptor (beta chain) was profiled in a study of regulatory T cells in long-lasting Graves disease. Study-level findings and limits: Persistent disease samples used TRBV28, TRBJ1-2 and TRBJ2-5 preferentially.

Building the TCR beta libraries relied on iRepertoire HTBI primers, and CDR3 regions underwent Arm-PCR. TCRdb recomputed calls from the multiplex PCR reads with MiXCR, one row per CDR3 protein. The data show 350,000 to 500,000 distinct CDR3 sequences, around 17% seen once. CDR1 and CDR2 (germline): SNHLY, FYNNEI. The CDR3 contains 15 residues. The germline V and J ends were trimmed by 3 bases and 1 base, with 11 bases remaining between them. Regarding time point: newly diagnosed GD, antithyroid drugs for less than 3 months. Making the TCR library involved RNA that had been extracted from PBMCs. This clonotype was detected ten times or more. Its antigen is undetermined. The same sample was also studied in work on T cells in Graves' hyperthyroidism and ophthalmopathy.

Sequencing was performed on peripheral blood mononuclear cells (PBMCs), taken at new diagnosis, from a patient treated with antithyroid drugs. This sequence was found in a woman aged 18-29 years with Graves disease. The chain recombines TRBV2 with TRBJ2-3, with D perhaps matching TRBD2 (5 bases). The CDR3 here is CASSENGLGTDTQYF. The CDR3, as DNA: TGTGCCAGCAGTGAGAATGGACTGGGCACAGATACGCAGTATTTT.